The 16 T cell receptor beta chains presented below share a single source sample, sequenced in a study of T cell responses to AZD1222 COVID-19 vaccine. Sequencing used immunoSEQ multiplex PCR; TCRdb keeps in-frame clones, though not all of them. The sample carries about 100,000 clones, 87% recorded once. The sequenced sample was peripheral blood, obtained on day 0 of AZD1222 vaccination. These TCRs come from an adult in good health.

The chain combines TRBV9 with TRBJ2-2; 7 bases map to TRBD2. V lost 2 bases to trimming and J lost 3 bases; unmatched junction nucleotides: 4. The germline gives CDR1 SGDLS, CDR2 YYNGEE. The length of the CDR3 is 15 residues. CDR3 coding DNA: TGTGCCAGCAGCGTGACTAGCCGGTACACCGGGGAGCTGTTTTTT. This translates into CASSVTSRYTGELFF.

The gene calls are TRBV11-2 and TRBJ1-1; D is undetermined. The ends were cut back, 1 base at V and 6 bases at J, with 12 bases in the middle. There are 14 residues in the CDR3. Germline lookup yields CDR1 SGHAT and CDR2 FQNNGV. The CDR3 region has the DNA TGTGCCAGCAGCTTAGGGGATACGGAGGCTGAAGCTTTCTTT. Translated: CASSLGDTEAEAFF.

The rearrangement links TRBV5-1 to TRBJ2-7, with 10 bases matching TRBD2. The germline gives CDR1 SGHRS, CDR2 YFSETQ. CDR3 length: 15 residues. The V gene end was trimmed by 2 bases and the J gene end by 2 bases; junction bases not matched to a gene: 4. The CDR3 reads CASSFTSGETYEQYF. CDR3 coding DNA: TGCGCCAGCAGCTTTACTAGCGGGGAAACCTACGAGCAGTACTTC.

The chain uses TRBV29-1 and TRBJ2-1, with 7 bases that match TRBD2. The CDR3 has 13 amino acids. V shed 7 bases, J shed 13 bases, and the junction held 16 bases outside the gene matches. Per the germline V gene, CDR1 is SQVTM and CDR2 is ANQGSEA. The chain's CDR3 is CSASSSGLHPQFF. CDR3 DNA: TGCAGCGCAAGCTCTAGCGGATTACACCCCCAGTTCTTC.

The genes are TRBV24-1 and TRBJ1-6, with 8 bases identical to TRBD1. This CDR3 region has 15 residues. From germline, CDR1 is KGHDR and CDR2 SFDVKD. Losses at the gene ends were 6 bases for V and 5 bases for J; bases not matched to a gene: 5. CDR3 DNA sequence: TGTGCCACCAGTCCAGGGGGCTTGAATAATTCACCCCTCCACTTT. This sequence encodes CATSPGGLNNSPLHF.

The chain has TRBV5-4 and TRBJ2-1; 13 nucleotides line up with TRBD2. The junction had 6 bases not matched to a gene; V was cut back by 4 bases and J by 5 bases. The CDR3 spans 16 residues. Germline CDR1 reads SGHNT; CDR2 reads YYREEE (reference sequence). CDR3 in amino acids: CASSRSGLAGDNEQFF. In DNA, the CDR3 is TGTGCCAGCAGCCGATCAGGACTAGCGGGAGACAATGAGCAGTTCTTC.

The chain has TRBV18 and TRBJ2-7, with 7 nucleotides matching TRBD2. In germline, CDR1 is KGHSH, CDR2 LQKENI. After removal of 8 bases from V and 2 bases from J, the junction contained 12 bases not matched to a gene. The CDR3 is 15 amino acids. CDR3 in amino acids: CASATLAWVPYEQYF. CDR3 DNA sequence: TGTGCCAGCGCAACACTAGCGTGGGTTCCCTACGAGCAGTACTTC.

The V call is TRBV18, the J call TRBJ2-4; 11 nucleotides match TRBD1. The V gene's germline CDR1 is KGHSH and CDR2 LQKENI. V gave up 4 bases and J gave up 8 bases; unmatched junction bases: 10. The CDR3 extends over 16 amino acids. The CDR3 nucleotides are TGTGCCAGCTCACGTGGGACAGGGGGAATTACCGACATTCAGTACTTC. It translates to CASSRGTGGITDIQYF.

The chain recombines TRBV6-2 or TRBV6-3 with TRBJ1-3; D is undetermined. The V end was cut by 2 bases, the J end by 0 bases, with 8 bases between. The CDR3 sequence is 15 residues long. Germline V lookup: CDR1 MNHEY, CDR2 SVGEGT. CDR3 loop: CASSYPAVSGNTIYF. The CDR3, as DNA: TGTGCCAGCAGTTACCCGGCCGTCTCTGGAAACACCATATATTTT.

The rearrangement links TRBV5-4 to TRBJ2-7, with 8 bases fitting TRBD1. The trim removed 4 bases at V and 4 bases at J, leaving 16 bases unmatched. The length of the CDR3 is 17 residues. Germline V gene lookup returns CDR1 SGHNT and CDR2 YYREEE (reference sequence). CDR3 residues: CASSTASRGRAGYEQYF. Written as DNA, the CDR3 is TGTGCCAGCAGCACCGCGAGCAGGGGGCGGGCGGGGTACGAGCAGTACTTC.

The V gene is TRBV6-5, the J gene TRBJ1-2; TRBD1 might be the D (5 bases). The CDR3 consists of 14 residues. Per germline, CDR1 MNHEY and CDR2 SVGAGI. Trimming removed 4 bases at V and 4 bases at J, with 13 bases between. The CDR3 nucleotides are TGTGCCAGCAGTTCCGGGACCTCTGTCTATGGCTACACCTTC. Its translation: CASSSGTSVYGYTF.

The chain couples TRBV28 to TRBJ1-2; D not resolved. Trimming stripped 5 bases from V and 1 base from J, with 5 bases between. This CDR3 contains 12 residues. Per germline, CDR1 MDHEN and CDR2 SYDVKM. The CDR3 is CASSRVNYGYTF. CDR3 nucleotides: TGTGCCAGCAGTCGGGTTAACTATGGCTACACCTTC.

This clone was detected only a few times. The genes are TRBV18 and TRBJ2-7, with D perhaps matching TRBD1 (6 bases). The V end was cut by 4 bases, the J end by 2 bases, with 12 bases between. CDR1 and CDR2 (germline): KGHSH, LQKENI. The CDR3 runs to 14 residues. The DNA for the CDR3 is TGTGCCAGCTCACAACGGACAGACCCCTACGAGCAGTACTTC. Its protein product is CASSQRTDPYEQYF.

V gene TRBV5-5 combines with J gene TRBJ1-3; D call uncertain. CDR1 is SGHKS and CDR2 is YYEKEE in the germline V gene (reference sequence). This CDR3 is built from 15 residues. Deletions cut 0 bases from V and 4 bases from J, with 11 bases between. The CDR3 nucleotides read TGTGCCAGCAGCTTGGCCCCCGGGCCCGGAAACACCATATATTTT. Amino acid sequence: CASSLAPGPGNTIYF.

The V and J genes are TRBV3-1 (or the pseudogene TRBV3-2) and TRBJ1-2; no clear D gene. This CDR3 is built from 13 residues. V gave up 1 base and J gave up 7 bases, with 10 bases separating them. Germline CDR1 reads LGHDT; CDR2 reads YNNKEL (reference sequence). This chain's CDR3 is CASSQAAGLGYTF. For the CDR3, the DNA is TGTGCCAGCAGCCAAGCGGCCGGGCTTGGCTACACCTTC.

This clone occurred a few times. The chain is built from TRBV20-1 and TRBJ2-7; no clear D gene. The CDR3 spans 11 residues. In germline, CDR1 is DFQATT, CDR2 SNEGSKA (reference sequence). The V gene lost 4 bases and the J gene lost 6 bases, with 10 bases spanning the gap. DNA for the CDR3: TGCAGTGCTAAGCTAGTGGGCGAGCAGTACTTC. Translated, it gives CSAKLVGEQYF.